Shown below are 20 T cell receptor beta chains from a single sample sequenced in a study of cytomegalovirus exposure and HLA in healthy donors. The PCR had 60 Vbeta and 13 Jbeta primers. Assay: immunoSEQ multiplex PCR; the TCRdb copy retains only in-frame clones and omits some. The sample lists over 200,000 clones; around 80% were seen once. Specimen: PBMCs. The receptors come from a woman in her forties in good health and CMV-seropositive.

The V and J genes are TRBV18 and TRBJ2-7, with D maybe TRBD1 (7 bases). CDR3 size: 16 residues. In germline, CDR1 is KGHSH, CDR2 LQKENI. V lost 3 bases and J 2 bases, leaving 17 bases between the germline ends. DNA for the CDR3: TGTGCCAGCTCACCTCAGGGGGGCCAACCTGCCTACGAGCAGTACTTC. Translating gives CASSPQGGQPAYEQYF.

This chain joins TRBV6-1 and TRBJ2-7; maybe TRBD2 (5 bases). The CDR3 consists of 14 residues. Germline values: CDR1 MNHNS, CDR2 SASEGT. V lost 4 bases and J 4 bases, leaving 14 bases between the germline ends. This CDR3 reads CASSATQSGYEQYF. The DNA of the CDR3 is TGTGCCAGCAGTGCGACCCAGAGCGGTTACGAGCAGTACTTC.

The CDR3 DNA follows: TGTGCCAGCAGTCCCGGGACAGGGGCATCACCCCTCCACTTT. Amino acids: CASSPGTGASPLHF. The genes are TRBV27 and TRBJ1-6; 10 nucleotides match TRBD1. Germline CDR1 is MNHEY and CDR2 is SMNVEV (reference sequence). The CDR3 spans 14 residues. V lost 5 bases, J lost 10 bases, and 5 bases stayed unmatched.

The V gene is TRBV5-4, the J gene TRBJ1-2; TRBD1 might be the D (6 bases). This CDR3 has 16 amino acids. Germline-derived CDR1 and CDR2 are SGHNT and YYREEE (reference sequence). The V gene lost 0 bases and the J gene lost 2 bases, with 14 bases spanning the gap. This chain's CDR3 is CASSLEQGRLNYGYTF. The CDR3, as DNA: TGTGCCAGCAGCTTGGAACAGGGTAGACTGAACTATGGCTACACCTTC.

The chain has TRBV7-9 and TRBJ1-2; tentative D call: TRBD1 (6 bases). CDR1 and CDR2 from the germline V gene are SEHNR and FQNEAQ (reference sequence). The CDR3 runs 14 residues. Trimming shortened V by 2 bases and J by 8 bases, and 15 bases separated the two germline ends. CDR3 sequence (DNA): TGTGCCAGCAGCTTAATCGCACAGGGAGACGGCTACACCTTC. Its translation: CASSLIAQGDGYTF.

The chain joins TRBV2 to TRBJ1-3; D is possibly TRBD1 (5 bases). The length of the CDR3 is 13 residues. Trimming cost V 9 bases and J 2 bases, with 11 bases left between them. In germline, CDR1 is SNHLY, CDR2 FYNNEI. CDR3 protein: CARGGTAGNTIYF. The CDR3 DNA reads as TGTGCCAGGGGCGGGACGGCTGGAAACACCATATATTTT.

The chain recombines TRBV30 with TRBJ2-2, with D maybe TRBD2 (6 bases). This CDR3 region has 15 residues. V shed 0 bases and J shed 2 bases, with 10 bases lying between them. The V gene's germline CDR1 is GTSNPN and CDR2 SVGIG (reference sequence). CDR3 loop: CAWSVGGGNTGELFF. In DNA form, the CDR3 reads TGTGCCTGGAGTGTTGGGGGAGGAAACACCGGGGAGCTGTTTTTT.

Comment on this clone: A read error may account for a junction end that differs from germline. J is TRBJ2-3 and V is TRBV7-9; maybe TRBD2 (5 bases). The CDR3 runs to 19 residues. Per the germline V gene, CDR1 is SEHNR and CDR2 is FQNEAQ (reference sequence). CDR3 in DNA: TGTTCCAGCAGCTTAAACAGCGGAGGCCTCTTCGCTAGCACAGATACGCAGTATTTT. Translation gives CSSSLNSGGLFASTDTQYF.

The chain recombines TRBV7-2 with TRBJ1-2; 9 nucleotides align to TRBD1. V dropped 5 bases and J dropped 0; count of bases not matched to a gene: 10. This CDR3 is built from 17 residues. Germline lookup yields CDR1 SGHTA and CDR2 FQGNSA. The CDR3 nucleotides are TGTGCCAGCAGCCTTCGGTGGCGGGACAGGGCTAACTATGGCTACACCTTC. Its translation: CASSLRWRDRANYGYTF.

The CDR3 nucleotides read TGTGCCAGCAGCTTAGAGTCCCGGGAGGGCATCCGGGAGCTGTTTTTT. Residues: CASSLESREGIRELFF. V gene TRBV11-3 combines with J gene TRBJ2-2; 8 nucleotides match TRBD2. Germline-derived CDR1 and CDR2 are SGHNT and YENEEA. Germline trimming cut 0 bases from V and 9 bases from J; bases unmatched to any gene: 9. The CDR3 consists of 16 residues. Full variable domain (remainder filled in from reference TRBV11-3 and TRBJ2-2): EAGVVQSPRYKIIEKKQPVAFWCNPISGHNTLYWYLQNLGQGPELLIRYENEEAVDDSQLPKDRFSAERLKGVDSTLKIQPAELGDSAVYLCASSLESREGIRELFFGEGSRLTVL.

The chain employs TRBV2 and TRBJ2-2; 9 nucleotides align to TRBD2. This CDR3 has 15 residues. The ends lost 7 bases at V and 2 bases at J; junction bases unmatched: 5. Germline loops: CDR1 SNHLY, CDR2 FYNNEI. CDR3 in amino acids: CASKAGGRNTGELFF. The CDR3 DNA follows: TGTGCCAGCAAGGCGGGGGGGCGCAACACCGGGGAGCTGTTTTTT.

The rearrangement joins TRBV27 to TRBJ2-7, with D unclear. The germline gives CDR1 MNHEY, CDR2 SMNVEV (reference sequence). V was clipped by 0 bases and J by 6 bases, with 12 bases between them. The CDR3 loop spans 14 amino acids. CDR3 nucleotides: TGTGCCAGCAGTTTATCCCTGGCAGGATCCGAGCAGTACTTC. It yields the protein CASSLSLAGSEQYF.

The chain is built from TRBV7-2 and TRBJ2-1; D perhaps matches TRBD2 (5 bases). Germline CDR1 SGHTA, CDR2 FQGNSA. Deletions cut 0 bases from V and 0 bases from J, with 12 bases between. The CDR3 sequence is 17 residues long. The CDR3 DNA reads as TGTGCCAGCAGCTTAGCCCCTCTTAGCGTCTCCTACAATGAGCAGTTCTTC. Protein: CASSLAPLSVSYNEQFF.

CDR3 nucleotide sequence: TGTGCCAGCAGTTCGGCCGGGACAGGGTCTGGAAACACCATATATTTT. It yields the protein CASSSAGTGSGNTIYF. V and J are TRBV28 and TRBJ1-3; TRBD1 aligns across 9 bases. The CDR3 has 16 residues. V shed 4 bases, J shed 1 base, and the junction held 5 bases outside the gene matches. CDR1 is MDHEN, CDR2 SYDVKM, per germline.

The CDR3, as DNA: TGTGCCAGCAGCTTAGAGGCCGGGTTCTCTGGCTACACCTTC. It translates to CASSLEAGFSGYTF. This chain links TRBV7-2 with TRBJ1-2; no clear D. V was cut by 1 base and J by 7 bases, with 13 bases left in between. In germline, CDR1 is SGHTA, CDR2 FQGNSA. CDR3 length: 14 amino acids.

V gene TRBV5-1 combines with J gene TRBJ2-6; TRBD2 is a possible D gene (6 bases). Trimming removed 3 bases from V and 0 bases from J, with 16 bases in between. Germline CDR1 is SGHRS and CDR2 is YFSETQ. The CDR3 covers 18 residues. DNA for the CDR3: TGCGCCAGCAGCTGGCTCGGGGGTGAGAGCTCTGGGGCCAACGTCCTGACTTTC. It is translated as CASSWLGGESSGANVLTF.

The chain joins TRBV5-1 to TRBJ1-2; D possibly corresponds to TRBD1 (5 bases). The V end was cut by 0 bases, the J end by 6 bases, with 12 bases between. The CDR3 has 14 amino acids. Germline V CDR1 and CDR2: SGHRS, YFSETQ. CDR3 sequence (DNA): TGCGCCAGCAGCTTGGACGGACAAAGCGATGGCTACACCTTC. Its translation is CASSLDGQSDGYTF. Using reference TRBV5-1 and TRBJ1-2 for the parts outside the CDR3, the full variable domain is KAGVTQTPRYLIKTRGQQVTLSCSPISGHRSVSWYQQTPGQGLQFLFEYFSETQRNKGNFPGRFSGRQFSNSRSEMNVSTLELGDSALYLCASSLDGQSDGYTFGSGTRLTVV.

The chain carries TRBV7-3 and TRBJ2-1; TRBD2 matches at 12 bases. The germline CDR1 and CDR2 sequences are SGHTA and FQGTGA. Trimming at V came to 1 base and at J to 7 bases, leaving 5 bases not matched to a gene. CDR3 length equals 16 residues. The CDR3 reads CASSLMVLAGGNEQFF. CDR3 nucleotide sequence: TGTGCCAGCAGCTTAATGGTCCTAGCGGGAGGGAATGAGCAGTTCTTC.

The chain employs TRBV2 and TRBJ1-5; D is unclear. The CDR3 length is 13 residues. Germline V CDR1 and CDR2: SNHLY, FYNNEI. V gave up 3 bases and J gave up 5 bases, with 8 bases separating them. The DNA for the CDR3 is TGTGCCAGCAGTGACGCTACTTATCAGCCCCAGCATTTT. Translation gives CASSDATYQPQHF.

The genes are TRBV15 and TRBJ2-3; D may be TRBD2 (5 bases). V was clipped by 6 bases and J by 0 bases, with 7 bases between them. The germline CDR1 and CDR2 sequences are LNHNV and YYDKDF (reference sequence). CDR3 length: 13 residues. The CDR3 DNA reads as TGTGCCACCAGAGAGCGGAGCACAGATACGCAGTATTTT. Translated: CATRERSTDTQYF.